The rows below give T cell receptor beta chains drawn from one sample of a study of OX40 agonist ivuxolimab in advanced cancers. Clones were sequenced by immunoSEQ multiplex PCR, and TCRdb holds only the in-frame ones, with some missing. The sample lists more than 12,000 clones, about 90% seen once, with more than 20% in the top ten. Sequencing used CD4+ or CD8+ T cells sorted from blood, obtained in a trial of the OX40 agonist ivuxolimab. The receptors derive from an adult with an advanced solid tumor such as melanoma, head and neck, liver or kidney cancer. Each CDR3 is given with its conserved first and last residue. D genes are given only for firm matches. Not all rows give a size; the values are once, few, many and, for expanded clones, a class.

14	TRBJ1-1	TRBV6-4	-	-	CASSPEGVNTEAFF	TGTGCCAGCAGCCCCGAGGGGGTGAACACTGAAGCTTTCTTT
16	TRBJ2-7	TRBV2	-	TRBD2	CASSAPGLAGTYEQYF	TGTGCCAGCAGCGCCCCGGGACTAGCGGGAACCTACGAGCAGTACTTC
11	TRBJ2-1	TRBV5-8	-	-	CATGPWDEQFF	TGTGCCACGGGACCCTGGGATGAGCAGTTCTTC
15	TRBJ2-1	TRBV28	-	TRBD2	CASILSGSSYNEQFF	TGTGCCAGCATACTTAGCGGGAGCTCCTACAATGAGCAGTTCTTC
13	TRBJ2-2	TRBV19	-	-	CASRGVNTGELFF	TGTGCCAGTAGAGGGGTGAACACCGGGGAGCTGTTTTTT
13	TRBJ1-4	TRBV5-1	-	-	CASSLVTNEKLFF	TGCGCCAGCAGCTTGGTCACTAATGAAAAACTGTTTTTT
12	TRBJ2-1	TRBV5-6	-	-	CASSPGDNEQFF	TGTGCCAGCAGCCCTGGCGACAATGAGCAGTTCTTC
13	TRBJ1-1	TRBV4-1	-	-	CASSRAVNTEAFF	TGCGCCAGCAGCCGGGCAGTGAACACTGAAGCTTTCTTT
14	TRBJ1-1	TRBV11-2	-	-	CASSTLTRGLEAFF	TGTGCCAGCAGCACCCTTACTCGGGGGCTTGAAGCTTTCTTT
13	TRBJ1-5	TRBV2	few	-	CASSADSNQPQHF	TGTGCCAGCAGTGCCGACAGCAATCAGCCCCAGCATTTT
13	TRBJ2-7	TRBV10-3	-	-	CAISVDASYEQYF	TGTGCCATCAGTGTTGACGCATCCTACGAGCAGTACTTC
14	TRBJ2-7	TRBV19	-	-	CASSTRDFSYEQYF	TGTGCCAGTAGTACCCGGGACTTCTCCTACGAGCAGTACTTC
14	TRBJ2-3	TRBV14	-	-	CASSPLALADTQYF	TGTGCCAGCAGCCCGCTCGCCTTGGCAGATACGCAGTATTTT
17	TRBJ2-2	TRBV10-2	once	TRBD2	CASIDLPLAEGGGELFF	TGCGCCAGCATCGACCTCCCACTAGCGGAAGGGGGCGGGGAGCTGTTTTTT
14	TRBJ1-3	TRBV28	-	-	CASTRGSAGNTIYF	TGTGCCAGCACGAGGGGGTCCGCTGGAAACACCATATATTTT
18	TRBJ2-1	TRBV14	-	-	CASSQDGPLAGPYNEQFF	TGTGCCAGCAGCCAAGATGGGCCGTTGGCGGGCCCCTACAATGAGCAGTTCTTC
12	TRBJ1-5	TRBV18	once	-	CASSPPGQPQHF	TGTGCCAGCTCACCACCGGGTCAGCCCCAGCATTTT
12	TRBJ2-2	TRBV7-9	-	-	CASTPLAGELFF	TGTGCCAGCACCCCATTAGCCGGGGAGCTGTTTTTT
17	TRBJ2-1	TRBV9	-	TRBD2	CASSVTGTSGGYNEQFF	TGTGCCAGCAGCGTAACTGGGACTAGCGGTGGCTACAATGAGCAGTTCTTC
14	TRBJ2-7	TRBV2	-	-	CASSEGGRNYEQYF	TGTGCCAGCAGTGAGGGGGGACGGAACTACGAGCAGTACTTC
14	TRBJ1-5	TRBV7-6	-	-	CASSLEAGNQPQHF	TGTGCCAGCAGCTTAGAGGCCGGTAATCAGCCCCAGCATTTT
13	TRBJ2-1	TRBV19	-	-	CASSRTLYNEQFF	TGTGCCAGTAGTAGAACACTATACAATGAGCAGTTCTTC
12	TRBJ1-2	TRBV28	-	-	CASSLSGNGYTF	TGTGCCAGCAGTTTATCAGGGAACGGCTACACCTTC
11	TRBJ1-1	TRBV19	-	-	CASMGETEAFF	TGTGCCAGTATGGGGGAGACTGAAGCTTTCTTT
13	TRBJ1-4	TRBV7-9	-	-	CASGGPQGEKLFF	TGTGCCAGCGGGGGACCACAGGGAGAAAAACTGTTTTTT
13	TRBJ1-1	TRBV4-1	-	-	CASSQRVNTEAFF	TGCGCCAGCAGCCAACGGGTGAACACTGAAGCTTTCTTT
13	TRBJ2-1	TRBV29-1	-	-	CSVEVGAYNEQFF	TGCAGCGTTGAGGTGGGAGCCTACAATGAGCAGTTCTTC
11	TRBJ2-5	TRBV28	-	-	CASSFGKTQYF	TGTGCCAGCAGTTTTGGGAAGACCCAGTACTTC
12	TRBJ2-1	TRBV5-1	-	-	CASSLDFDEQFF	TGCGCCAGCAGCTTGGATTTTGATGAGCAGTTCTTC
15	TRBJ2-7	TRBV15	-	TRBD1	CATSIAPGQLYEQYF	TGTGCCACCAGCATAGCGCCGGGACAGTTGTACGAGCAGTACTTC
14	TRBJ1-5	TRBV6-1	-	TRBD1	CASSDGQGGQPQHF	TGTGCCAGCAGTGATGGACAGGGGGGCCAGCCCCAGCATTTT
15	TRBJ1-1	TRBV27	-	-	CASSLSAGANTEAFF	TGTGCCAGCAGTTTATCTGCAGGGGCCAACACTGAAGCTTTCTTT
16	TRBJ2-7	TRBV25-1	-	-	CASSESGEWLGYEQYF	TGTGCCAGCAGTGAATCCGGCGAGTGGCTCGGGTACGAGCAGTACTTC
15	TRBJ2-7	TRBV19	-	TRBD1	CASSARGDRIYEQYF	TGTGCCAGTAGCGCCAGAGGGGACAGAATTTACGAGCAGTACTTC
13	TRBJ2-7	TRBV7-9	-	-	CASSSDSLGEQYF	TGTGCCAGCAGCTCTGACTCCCTCGGCGAGCAGTACTTC
12	TRBJ2-7	TRBV7-9	once	-	CASSLGSYEQYF	TGTGCCAGCAGCTTAGGAAGCTACGAGCAGTACTTC
16	TRBJ2-2	TRBV9	-	-	CASSVEGEENTGELFF	TGTGCCAGCAGCGTAGAAGGGGAAGAGAACACCGGGGAGCTGTTTTTT